Sequencing of this TCR beta chain was carried out in a study of vaccination and CD4 T cells after COVID-19. Study results and limitations: Although the median of SARS-CoV-2-reactive clonotypes rose from approximately 21 to 40, the change was not significant.

Scientists ran DNA taken from cultured CD4+ T cells through the Oncomine TCR Beta short-read assay for sequencing. TCRdb re-called the PCR reads through MiXCR, storing one row per CDR3 protein. The sample lists about 20,000 distinct CDR3 sequences; 42% were seen once. Sample treatment: approximately 10-day PBMC culture with coronavirus spike peptide pools or control peptides (ViraFEST assay). A note on this clonotype: Its antigen remains unidentified.

The source was CD4+ T cells from blood, cultured in vitro, collected before SARS-CoV-2 vaccination. This TCR derives from a human donor who received a COVID-19 vaccine.

Here the CDR3 reads CASSTGSNQPQHF. The CDR3 DNA follows: TGCGCCAGCAGTACAGGTAGCAATCAGCCCCAGCATTTT. This sequence joins TRBV10-1 and TRBJ1-5; maybe TRBD1 (5 bases). The CDR3 runs to 13 residues. Germline V CDR1 and CDR2: WNHNN, SYGVQD (reference sequence). V lost 5 bases and J lost 0, with 5 bases in between.